The T cell receptor (beta chain) under discussion was sequenced for a study of T cell repertoires in cytomegalovirus infection (dated by TCRdb to 2018 to 2020). For the study in its entirety: Alongside well-studied HLA-B-restricted epitopes, the peptide stimulations were aimed at recently identified HLA-C-restricted CMV epitopes, whose presentation resists viral immunomodulation. Because public TCR beta signatures pointed to carriage of CMV infection together with the matching HLA type, the HLA type of each donor mattered for the analysis. Findings and caveats that apply to the study as a whole: The ex vivo response was dominated by HLA-C-restricted CMV-specific TCR beta clonotypes, which also provided the single most frequent clonotype in two of eight donors. Carriers of CMV infection plus the relevant HLA type were discriminated by the cumulative frequency of public TCR beta family members in the study cohort and in an independent 352-donor cohort.

Reads for this sample came from an Illumina HiSeq 1500. The raw public reads went through TCRdb reprocessing: fastp at Q25, MiXCR clone calling, in-frame beta chains kept. Under each unique CDR3 protein, matching rows form one entry showing the most common genes and DNA. The sample table shows some 920,000 distinct CDR3 sequences, and approximately 31% are seen once. The top ten constitute 13% of the sample. The junction carries 7 bases between V and J, which are trimmed by 0 bases and 10 bases respectively. From its cysteine to its phenylalanine, the CDR3 spans 13 amino acids. Of all the DNA, just the CDR3 is kept, 39 bases in frame from base 1. As encoded in the germline V gene, CDR1 is MGHDK while CDR2 is SYGVNS. Worth noting for this clonotype: Its specific antigen is unknown. There are no base qualities to consult, and no much larger clone falls within one base.

The treatment or condition label corresponds to: in vitro stimulation with specific CMV peptide epitopes to enrich CMV-specific T cells. This receptor was obtained from a human donor in good health (CMV status not recorded). Some clones in this sample may be carry-over from other donors' samples. The chain couples TRBV25-1 to TRBJ1-6; there is no confident call for the D gene. The sample was cultured CD8+ T cells from PBMCs, taken from culture after CMV antigen stimulation. In nucleotide form, the sequence is TGTGCCAGCAGTGAATATAACGGGTCACCCCTCCACTTT. Translated, this gives CASSEYNGSPLHF. The CDR3 plus the reference TRBV25-1 and TRBJ1-6 genes for the other parts give the full variable domain: EADIYQTPRYLVIGTGKKITLECSQTMGHDKMYWYQQDPGMELHLIHYSYGVNSTEKGDLSSESTVSRIRTEHFPLTLESARPSHTSQYLCASSEYNGSPLHFGNGTRLTVT.